This is a list of T cell receptor beta chains from one sample in a study of blood T cell repertoires in COVID-19. Sequenced by immunoSEQ multiplex PCR; TCRdb stores in-frame clones only, minus some. Seen here are about 120,000 clones, around nine tenths observed once, and the top ten hold about 3.5%. Material for sequencing was peripheral blood. The source is a woman between 45 and 60 years old with acute or convalescent COVID-19. Both conserved end residues are part of each CDR3. A D gene is named only where the DNA matches it firmly. Some rows have no size entry. The others give once, few or many, or a class for an expanded clone.

abundance	d_gene	j_gene	v_gene	CDR3nt	CDR3aa
once	TRBD1	TRBJ1-2	TRBV6-5	TGTGCCAGCAGTTACCTAGACAGGGGCCAAAGGGGCTACACCTTC	CASSYLDRGQRGYTF
.	TRBD1	TRBJ1-2	TRBV10-3	TGTGCCATCAGTGAGTACACAGGGGAGGGCTACACCTTC	CAISEYTGEGYTF
.	.	TRBJ2-6	TRBV15	TGTGCCACCAGCAGAGGGGACTTAGAAGGGGCCAACGTCCTGACTTTC	CATSRGDLEGANVLTF
.	.	TRBJ1-2	TRBV10-2	TGCGCCAGCGGGAGGGGAACAGGGTTGGGAGGCTACACCTTC	CASGRGTGLGGYTF
.	.	TRBJ1-2	TRBV6-5	TGTGCCAGCAGCTTGGACATACCGGCTGGCTACACCTTC	CASSLDIPAGYTF
.	TRBD1	TRBJ1-1	TRBV18	TGTGCCAGCTCAGGGACGGCACAGGGGGGGTACACTGAAGCTTTCTTT	CASSGTAQGGYTEAFF
.	.	TRBJ1-2	TRBV15	TGTGCCACCAGCAGAGGGGGAGGGGGAGCTAACTATGGCTACACCTTC	CATSRGGGGANYGYTF
.	.	TRBJ2-5	TRBV5-1	TGCGCCAGCAGCTCAAACCAAGAGACCCAGTACTTC	CASSSNQETQYF
.	TRBD1	TRBJ1-3	TRBV2	TGTGCCAGCAGAGACAGGGGAATTAACACCATATATTTT	CASRDRGINTIYF
.	.	TRBJ2-2	TRBV12-3/TRBV12-4	TGTGCCAGCAGACCAATACGGGGGGAGCTGTTTTTT	CASRPIRGELFF
.	.	TRBJ2-1	TRBV9	TGTGCCAGCAGCGTAGCTACATGGACGGGGGACCCGAGGTCCTACAATGAGCAGTTCTTC	CASSVATWTGDPRSYNEQFF
.	TRBD1	TRBJ2-1	TRBV29-1	TGCAGCGCCGGGACAGGGGGCCTCAATGAGCAGTTCTTC	CSAGTGGLNEQFF
.	TRBD1	TRBJ2-7	TRBV29-1	TGCAGCGTCGGGGGACAGGGGGCGAGGGACGAGCAGTACTTC	CSVGGQGARDEQYF
.	.	TRBJ2-3	TRBV5-4	TGTGCCAGCAGCTTGGTGGGGCTAGGAGATACAGATACGCAGTATTTT	CASSLVGLGDTDTQYF
.	.	TRBJ2-1	TRBV29-1	TGCAGCGTGGCGGCGTACAATGTACCCGTTGAGCAGTTCTTC	CSVAAYNVPVEQFF
.	.	TRBJ2-7	TRBV19	TGTGCCAGTAGTCTCCAGGGGGGCGGTCGCTACGAGCAGTACTTC	CASSLQGGGRYEQYF
.	TRBD2	TRBJ2-5	TRBV7-9	TGTGCCAGCAGCCCAATAGCGGGCGGAGGAGAGACCCAGTACTTC	CASSPIAGGGETQYF
.	.	TRBJ2-7	TRBV7-2	TGTGCCAGCAGCTTATCCGACATTAGCTACGAGCAGTACTTC	CASSLSDISYEQYF
.	.	TRBJ2-3	TRBV6-4	TGTGCCAGCAGGGGAGGTGGAGATACGCAGTATTTT	CASRGGGDTQYF
once	.	TRBJ1-2	TRBV19	TGTGCCAGTAGTTCCCCGCTAAGGGGTAACTATGGCTACACCTTC	CASSSPLRGNYGYTF
once	TRBD1	TRBJ1-6	TRBV19	TGTGCCAGTAGTGATCGACAGGGTTTCGGTCCTAATTCACCCCTCCACTTT	CASSDRQGFGPNSPLHF
.	.	TRBJ1-3	TRBV2	TGTGCCAGCAGTCCTGACAGGAGCTCTGGAAACACCATATATTTT	CASSPDRSSGNTIYF
.	TRBD1	TRBJ1-4	TRBV5-5	TGTGCCAGCAGCTTGGCCGGGACAGGAGAAAAACTGTTTTTT	CASSLAGTGEKLFF
.	TRBD1	TRBJ1-1	TRBV6-1	TGTGCCAGCAGTGAAGCGGGAGGGACAGGGGGCACTGAAGCTTTCTTT	CASSEAGGTGGTEAFF
.	TRBD2	TRBJ2-5	TRBV5-1	TGCGCCAGCAGCCCGCAGCTAGCGGGAGAGACCCAGTACTTC	CASSPQLAGETQYF
.	TRBD1	TRBJ1-5	TRBV6-1	TGTGCCAGCAGTGATATGATCGGGGCAGGGGGTAATCAGCCCCAGCATTTT	CASSDMIGAGGNQPQHF
.	TRBD1	TRBJ1-2	TRBV19	TGTGCCAGTAGAGAAGACAGGGTGCAAGGTGGCTACACCTTC	CASREDRVQGGYTF
.	TRBD2	TRBJ2-1	TRBV7-9	TGTGCCAGCAGCCAAGAGACTAGCGGGAGGGCCCATGAGCAGTTCTTC	CASSQETSGRAHEQFF